A selection of T cell receptor beta chains follows, all from one sample in a study of OX40 agonist ivuxolimab in advanced cancers. This table comes from immunoSEQ multiplex PCR, and its TCRdb copy is limited to in-frame clones, with some not included. Among 20,000 to 25,000 clones listed, nearly 85% were seen once. The sample consisted of CD4+ or CD8+ T cells sorted from blood, taken in a trial of the OX40 agonist ivuxolimab. All receptors derive from an adult with an advanced solid tumor such as melanoma, head and neck, liver or kidney cancer. The CDR3 runs from the conserved cysteine through the conserved F or W. D genes are given only for firm matches. Size is omitted from some rows. Given values are once, few, many or a class for expanded clones.

D gene | J gene | clone size | V gene | CDR3 protein | CDR3 DNA
NA | TRBJ1-4 | NA | TRBV9 | CASSVEGDRGEKLFF | TGTGCCAGCAGCGTAGAAGGGGACCGGGGGGAAAAACTGTTTTTT
NA | TRBJ1-2 | NA | TRBV25-1 | CASSPGQTSYGYTF | TGTGCCAGCAGTCCCGGACAGACTTCCTATGGCTACACCTTC
NA | TRBJ2-1 | NA | TRBV18 | CASSPQYLGDYYNEQFF | TGTGCCAGCTCACCACAGTATCTAGGTGATTACTACAATGAGCAGTTCTTC
NA | TRBJ1-2 | NA | TRBV6-1 | CASSERTAYYGYTF | TGTGCCAGCAGTGAAAGGACAGCCTACTATGGCTACACCTTC
NA | TRBJ2-3 | NA | TRBV9 | CASSVEGRATDTQYF | TGTGCCAGCAGCGTAGAAGGCAGAGCCACAGATACGCAGTATTTT
TRBD2 | TRBJ2-1 | NA | TRBV27 | CASSLSLDRGLADPYNEQFF | TGTGCCAGCAGTTTATCCCTAGACAGGGGACTAGCGGATCCCTACAATGAGCAGTTCTTC
NA | TRBJ1-3 | NA | TRBV6-6 | CASSSGATGNTIYF | TGTGCCAGCAGTTCTGGGGCCACTGGAAACACCATATATTTT
NA | TRBJ2-1 | NA | TRBV9 | CASSPSVMVHYNEQFF | TGTGCCAGCAGCCCATCCGTGATGGTTCACTACAATGAGCAGTTCTTC
NA | TRBJ1-1 | few | TRBV2 | CASRDNTEAFF | TGTGCCAGCAGGGACAACACTGAAGCTTTCTTT
NA | TRBJ2-7 | NA | TRBV13 | CASSPGRAYEQYF | TGTGCCAGCAGCCCCGGTAGAGCCTACGAGCAGTACTTC
NA | TRBJ2-1 | NA | TRBV7-9 | CASRERGNEQFF | TGTGCCAGCAGGGAGAGGGGGAATGAGCAGTTCTTC
NA | TRBJ2-7 | NA | TRBV10-2 | CASKSRGRGVYEQYF | TGCGCCAGCAAAAGCCGCGGCAGGGGTGTCTACGAGCAGTACTTC
TRBD1 | TRBJ2-5 | NA | TRBV19 | CASSITGTGEETQYF | TGTGCCAGTAGTATCACCGGGACAGGGGAAGAGACCCAGTACTTC
NA | TRBJ2-7 | NA | TRBV19 | CASSPSLTYEQYF | TGTGCCAGTAGCCCTTCACTCACCTACGAGCAGTACTTC
TRBD2 | TRBJ2-1 | NA | TRBV18 | CASSPAGGHSYNEQFF | TGTGCCAGCTCACCAGCGGGAGGACACTCCTACAATGAGCAGTTCTTC
TRBD1 | TRBJ1-2 | NA | TRBV6-5 | CASSPMGTGGDGYTF | TGTGCCAGCAGCCCGATGGGGACAGGGGGCGATGGCTACACCTTC
TRBD1 | TRBJ2-1 | once | TRBV10-2 | CASRTTGTPYNEQFF | TGCGCCAGCAGAACGACAGGGACCCCCTACAATGAGCAGTTCTTC
NA | TRBJ2-7 | NA | TRBV27 | CASSRSGGEQYF | TGTGCCAGCAGCCGCTCGGGCGGCGAGCAGTACTTC
NA | TRBJ2-7 | NA | TRBV27 | CAAGSAEQYF | TGTGCCGCGGGTAGTGCCGAGCAGTACTTC
NA | TRBJ2-2 | NA | TRBV4-2 | CASSQESIGGWNTGELFF | TGTGCCAGCAGCCAAGAGAGTATCGGGGGATGGAACACCGGGGAGCTGTTTTTT
NA | TRBJ2-2 | once | TRBV27 | CASSLIQEFTGELFF | TGTGCCAGCAGTTTGATACAGGAGTTCACCGGGGAGCTGTTTTTT
NA | TRBJ2-7 | NA | TRBV28 | CASSLLLYEQYF | TGTGCCAGCAGTTTATTGCTCTACGAGCAGTACTTC
TRBD2 | TRBJ2-7 | NA | TRBV9 | CASSVSGTSGSTEQYF | TGTGCCAGCAGCGTATCCGGGACTAGCGGGAGTACCGAGCAGTACTTC
NA | TRBJ2-2 | NA | TRBV2 | CASKAEGTGELFF | TGTGCCAGTAAAGCGGAGGGGACCGGGGAGCTGTTTTTT
NA | TRBJ2-3 | once | TRBV28 | CASSSPATDTQYF | TGTGCCAGCAGTTCCCCGGCCACAGATACGCAGTATTTT
NA | TRBJ2-7 | NA | TRBV29-1 | CSVQGPYEQYF | TGCAGCGTACAGGGTCCCTACGAGCAGTACTTC
NA | TRBJ2-7 | NA | TRBV5-3 | CASNLMGAMDYEQYF | TGTGCCAGCAACCTCATGGGGGCAATGGACTACGAGCAGTACTTC
NA | TRBJ1-5 | NA | TRBV6-4 | CATESVNQPQHF | TGTGCCACCGAGTCGGTCAATCAGCCCCAGCATTTT
NA | TRBJ1-3 | NA | TRBV2 | CAREGKLSGNTIYF | TGTGCCAGAGAAGGGAAACTCTCTGGAAACACCATATATTTT
NA | TRBJ1-5 | NA | TRBV7-9 | CASSLAGGDQPQHF | TGTGCCAGCAGCTTAGCGGGGGGGGATCAGCCCCAGCATTTT
NA | TRBJ2-3 | NA | TRBV7-6 | CASSLGLTDTQYF | TGTGCCAGCAGCTTAGGGCTCACAGATACGCAGTATTTT
NA | TRBJ2-5 | NA | TRBV7-9 | CASSLAETQYF | TGTGCCAGCAGCCTCGCGGAGACCCAGTACTTC
TRBD1 | TRBJ2-5 | NA | TRBV4-1 | CASSQEGLQGVQETQYF | TGCGCCAGCAGCCAAGAGGGGTTGCAGGGGGTGCAAGAGACCCAGTACTTC
NA | TRBJ1-5 | few | TRBV27 | CAAGWDSNQPQHF | TGTGCCGCCGGATGGGATAGCAATCAGCCCCAGCATTTT
NA | TRBJ1-5 | NA | TRBV19 | CASSKQGDGNQPQHF | TGTGCCAGTAGTAAGCAGGGAGACGGCAATCAGCCCCAGCATTTT
TRBD1 | TRBJ1-4 | few | TRBV7-9 | CASSLEWIGGDEKLFF | TGTGCCAGCAGCTTAGAGTGGATAGGGGGCGATGAAAAACTGTTTTTT
TRBD2 | TRBJ2-2 | NA | TRBV7-7 | CASSLFRGAGELFF | TGTGCTAGCAGCTTATTTCGGGGGGCCGGGGAGCTGTTTTTT
TRBD2 | TRBJ2-7 | once | TRBV9 | CASSVAGSGLYEQYF | TGTGCCAGCAGCGTAGCAGGTAGCGGGTTGTACGAGCAGTACTTC
NA | TRBJ2-7 | NA | TRBV14 | CASSQAGSPREQYF | TGTGCCAGCAGCCAAGCGGGGTCCCCTAGGGAGCAGTACTTC
NA | TRBJ2-7 | NA | TRBV7-2 | CASSLARGYEQYF | TGTGCCAGCAGCTTAGCGCGTGGGTACGAGCAGTACTTC
TRBD2 | TRBJ2-5 | NA | TRBV6-1 | CASSDRLAEIKETQYF | TGTGCCAGCAGTGACAGACTAGCGGAGATAAAAGAGACCCAGTACTTC
TRBD1 | TRBJ1-2 | NA | TRBV18 | CASSPGTGVNGYTF | TGTGCCAGCTCACCAGGGACAGGGGTCAATGGCTACACCTTC
NA | TRBJ2-1 | NA | TRBV9 | CASSAPYYNEQFF | TGTGCCAGCAGCGCCCCTTACTACAATGAGCAGTTCTTC
NA | TRBJ1-2 | NA | TRBV5-1 | CASSPPQGHGTF | TGCGCCAGCAGCCCGCCGCAGGGTCATGGCACCTTC
NA | TRBJ2-2 | NA | TRBV4-1 | CASRRGSGAGELFF | TGCGCCAGCAGAAGGGGCAGTGGGGCCGGGGAGCTGTTTTTT
NA | TRBJ2-7 | NA | TRBV30 | CACWERPEVKLGEQYF | TGTGCCTGCTGGGAGCGTCCGGAGGTTAAACTGGGCGAGCAGTACTTC
NA | TRBJ2-1 | NA | TRBV4-2 | CASSQEGSGINEQFF | TGTGCCAGCAGCCAGGAGGGGAGCGGAATCAATGAGCAGTTCTTC
TRBD2 | TRBJ2-1 | once | TRBV4-1 | CASSQDGNRVGGNEQFF | TGCGCCAGCAGCCAAGATGGTAACCGTGTGGGGGGGAATGAGCAGTTCTTC
NA | TRBJ2-7 | NA | TRBV5-1 | CASSLSGPYEQYF | TGCGCCAGCAGCTTGTCCGGCCCCTACGAGCAGTACTTC
NA | TRBJ2-7 | NA | TRBV25-1 | CASSEGGSHEQYF | TGTGCCAGCAGTGAAGGGGGCTCCCACGAGCAGTACTTC
TRBD1 | TRBJ2-1 | NA | TRBV4-2 | CASSQDPAGQGANEQFF | TGTGCCAGCAGCCAAGATCCCGCAGGACAGGGGGCGAATGAGCAGTTCTTC
NA | TRBJ2-7 | NA | TRBV5-4 | CASSFGTGGEQYF | TGTGCCAGCAGCTTTGGGACTGGCGGCGAGCAGTACTTC
NA | TRBJ1-1 | NA | TRBV19 | CASRTMTDPNTEAFF | TGTGCCAGTAGAACTATGACAGATCCGAACACTGAAGCTTTCTTT
NA | TRBJ2-1 | NA | TRBV5-1 | CASSPYGASGNEQFF | TGCGCCAGCAGCCCGTACGGGGCGTCCGGCAATGAGCAGTTCTTC
NA | TRBJ2-1 | few | TRBV6-5 | CAASSWNEQFF | TGTGCCGCCTCGAGCTGGAATGAGCAGTTCTTC
NA | TRBJ1-1 | NA | TRBV5-6 | CASSLWGPGTEAFF | TGTGCCAGCAGCTTGTGGGGGCCTGGGACTGAAGCTTTCTTT
NA | TRBJ1-1 | NA | TRBV7-8 | CASSLDRVANTEAFF | TGTGCCAGCAGCTTAGATCGTGTCGCGAACACTGAAGCTTTCTTT
NA | TRBJ2-1 | medium-sized | TRBV23-1 | CASTPTVRTGYNEQFF | TGCGCCAGCACCCCGACCGTGCGCACGGGTTACAATGAGCAGTTCTTC
NA | TRBJ1-1 | NA | TRBV5-1 | CASSLAGSGTEAFF | TGCGCCAGCAGCTTGGCTGGTAGTGGCACTGAAGCTTTCTTT